Below are 21 T cell receptor beta chains sequenced from a single sample in a study of OX40 agonist ivuxolimab in advanced cancers. Only in-frame clones appear in the TCRdb table, and some are missing; sequencing was by immunoSEQ multiplex PCR. The table shows 20,000 or so clones, with approximately 86% occurring only once. The sequences come from CD4+ or CD8+ T cells sorted from blood, collected in a trial of the OX40 agonist ivuxolimab. These receptors came from an adult with an advanced solid tumor such as melanoma, head and neck, liver or kidney cancer.

The CDR3 reads CAWSWSGDEQYF. The CDR3 DNA follows: TGTGCCTGGAGTTGGTCAGGGGACGAGCAGTACTTC. The rearrangement joins TRBV30 to TRBJ2-7, with a tentative D call TRBD1 (6 bases). CDR1 is GTSNPN and CDR2 is SVGIG in the germline V gene (reference sequence). Between the trimmed V and J ends, which lost 2 bases and 5 bases, there was a span of 10 bases. The CDR3 has 12 residues. Filled out from reference TRBV30 and TRBJ2-7, the complete variable domain reads SQTIHQWPATLVQPVGSPLSLECTVEGTSNPNLYWYRQAAGRGLQLLFYSVGIGQISSEVPQNLSASRPQDRQFILSSKKLLLSDSGFYLCAWSWSGDEQYFGPGTRLTVT.

This clone was detected once. The V and J genes are TRBV20-1 and TRBJ2-1; TRBD1 might be the D (5 bases). The germline gives CDR1 DFQATT, CDR2 SNEGSKA (reference sequence). This CDR3 spans 11 amino acids. V gave up 5 bases and J gave up 5 bases, with 7 bases separating them. CDR3 bases: TGCAGTGCTGGGGCCCACAATGAGCAGTTCTTC. Its protein is CSAGAHNEQFF.

V and J are TRBV23-1 and TRBJ1-2, with 9 nucleotides matching TRBD1. TRBV23-1 counts as an open reading frame of uncertain function. After removal of 4 bases from V and 0 bases from J, the junction contained 3 bases not matched to a gene. The CDR3 contains 15 residues. The CDR3 loop is CASSPRTGANYGYTF. In DNA form, the CDR3 reads TGCGCCAGCAGTCCCCGGACAGGGGCTAACTATGGCTACACCTTC.

The chain joins TRBV6-5 to TRBJ1-2; 9 positions match TRBD1. The CDR3 is 16 residues long. Germline assignment: CDR1 MNHEY and CDR2 SVGAGI. V gave up 0 bases and J gave up 5 bases; unmatched junction bases: 7. The CDR3 region has the DNA TGTGCCAGCAGTTACTCTGGGACAGGGCCTGGGTATGGCTACACCTTC. Encoded protein: CASSYSGTGPGYGYTF.

This chain connects TRBV23-1 to TRBJ2-7; a weak D match, TRBD1 (6 bases). TRBV23-1 is an open reading frame whose function is uncertain. CDR3 length: 13 amino acids. V dropped 6 bases and J dropped 1 base, with 10 bases sitting between them. The CDR3 sequence: CASSQGQSYEQYF. In DNA form, the CDR3 reads TGCGCCAGCAGCCAAGGACAGTCCTACGAGCAGTACTTC.

The chain has TRBV5-5 and TRBJ2-2, with D possibly TRBD1 on 5 matching bases. Trimming shortened V by 2 bases and J by 3 bases, and 11 bases separated the two germline ends. The CDR3 is 15 amino acids. The germline gives CDR1 SGHKS, CDR2 YYEKEE (reference sequence). The CDR3 region has the DNA TGTGCCAGCAGCTTTACTCAGGGATACACCGGGGAGCTGTTTTTT. This sequence encodes CASSFTQGYTGELFF.

The chain couples TRBV30 to TRBJ1-2; D perhaps matches TRBD1 (5 bases). The germline gives CDR1 GTSNPN, CDR2 SVGIG (reference sequence). The V and J ends lost 0 bases and 7 bases respectively, with 15 bases between them. The CDR3 extends over 14 amino acids. In DNA form, the CDR3 reads TGTGCCTGGAGTGTAACCACCGGGGGGGGTGGCTACACCTTC. Encoded protein: CAWSVTTGGGGYTF.

The chain has TRBV5-4 and TRBJ2-1; no clear D. CDR3 length: 15 amino acids. The germline CDR1 and CDR2 sequences are SGHNT and YYREEE (reference sequence). The V end was cut by 3 bases, the J end by 4 bases, with 14 bases between. CDR3 loop: CASSSSGLSYNEQFF. In nucleotides, the CDR3 is TGTGCCAGCAGCTCCTCGGGCCTCTCATACAATGAGCAGTTCTTC.

By share, this clone counts as medium-sized. This sequence joins TRBV11-2 and TRBJ1-5; D is ambiguous. Trimming took off 3 bases at V and 3 bases at J, with 9 bases between the two ends. This CDR3 has 14 residues. Per germline, CDR1 SGHAT and CDR2 FQNNGV. CDR3 sequence reads: CASSLEGDNQPQHF. CDR3 DNA: TGTGCCAGCAGCTTGGAAGGAGACAATCAGCCCCAGCATTTT.

The rearrangement links TRBV7-1 to TRBJ2-2, with 8 positions matching TRBD1. TRBV7-1 has ORF status, its function being uncertain. V shed 5 bases, J shed 0 bases, and the junction held 2 bases outside the gene matches. There are 15 residues in the CDR3. The CDR3 loop is CASSRDRSNTGELFF. CDR3 sequence (DNA): TGTGCCAGCAGCCGGGACAGGTCGAACACCGGGGAGCTGTTTTTT.

The chain links TRBV9 to TRBJ1-3; no clear D. Germline lookup yields CDR1 SGDLS and CDR2 YYNGEE. Between the trimmed V and J ends, which lost 2 bases and 0 bases, there was a span of 9 bases. This CDR3 contains 15 residues. The CDR3 spells CASSVGEASGNTIYF. The CDR3, as DNA: TGTGCCAGCAGCGTCGGTGAGGCCTCTGGAAACACCATATATTTT. The variable domain in full, completed from reference TRBV9 and TRBJ1-3, reads DSGVTQTPKHLITATGQRVTLRCSPRSGDLSVYWYQQSLDQGLQFLIQYYNGEERAKGNILERFSAQQFPDLHSELNLSSLELGDSALYFCASSVGEASGNTIYFGEGSWLTVV.

This clone was counted a single time. V gene TRBV19 combines with J gene TRBJ1-3; a weak D match, TRBD1 (5 bases). V was clipped by 5 bases and J by 0 bases, with 11 bases between them. Germline V gene sequence: CDR1 LNHDA, CDR2 SQIVND (reference sequence). There are 15 residues in the CDR3. CDR3 residues: CASSWQGDSGNTIYF. The DNA of the CDR3 is TGTGCCAGTAGTTGGCAAGGGGACTCTGGAAACACCATATATTTT.

This clone was detected only a few times. J is TRBJ2-1 and V is TRBV9, with 15 bases matching TRBD2. CDR3 size: 18 residues. Trimming cost V 4 bases and J 0 bases; bases outside gene matches: 5. Germline V gives CDR1 SGDLS, CDR2 YYNGEE. This chain's CDR3 is CASSYGLAGGISYNEQFF. In DNA form, the CDR3 reads TGTGCCAGCAGCTATGGACTAGCGGGGGGGATCTCCTACAATGAGCAGTTCTTC.

This clone was found once. CDR3: CASSLPGWDEQFF. In nucleotides, the CDR3 is TGTGCCAGCAGCCTGCCGGGGTGGGATGAGCAGTTCTTC. V gene TRBV7-3 combines with J gene TRBJ2-1; D perhaps matches TRBD2 (5 bases). The germline V gene encodes CDR1 SGHTA and CDR2 FQGTGA. With 5 bases removed from V and 8 bases from J, the gap between germline ends came to 13 bases. This CDR3 contains 13 residues.

This chain joins TRBV5-1 and TRBJ1-2; weak D call: TRBD1 (5 bases). Trimming left V 2 bases short and J 6 bases short, with 11 bases between. The CDR3 length is 13 residues. CDR1 and CDR2 (germline): SGHRS, YFSETQ. In DNA form, the CDR3 reads TGCGCCAGCAGCTTCAGGCAAGGGGATGGCTACACCTTC. Translated: CASSFRQGDGYTF.

This clone turned up a few times. V gene TRBV11-3 combines with J gene TRBJ1-2; D is ambiguous. There are 13 residues in the CDR3. Germline V CDR1 and CDR2: SGHNT, YENEEA. With 5 bases removed from V and 6 bases from J, the gap between germline ends came to 13 bases. This CDR3 is CASSPSSNHGYTF. The CDR3 coding sequence is TGTGCCAGCAGCCCCTCCTCAAACCATGGCTACACCTTC.

About this clone: This sample includes further DNA sequences coding for the same CDR3. The gene calls are TRBV7-2 and TRBJ1-1, with TRBD1 as a possible D gene (5 bases). Germline V gene lookup returns CDR1 SGHTA and CDR2 FQGNSA. This CDR3 is 14 amino acids long. V lost 0 bases to trimming and J lost 0 bases, with 5 bases between them. CDR3 DNA sequence: TGTGCCAGCAGCTTAGCGGGGGTGAACACTGAAGCTTTCTTT. Encoded protein: CASSLAGVNTEAFF.

The rearrangement uses TRBV6-6 and TRBJ1-4; TRBD1 aligns across 7 bases. Trimming cost V 5 bases and J 3 bases; bases outside gene matches: 6. This CDR3 spans 15 amino acids. The germline gives CDR1 MNHNY, CDR2 SVGAGI (reference sequence). The CDR3 region has the DNA TGTGCCAGCAGTAATGGACAGGCGCCTAATGAAAAACTGTTTTTT. The encoded protein is CASSNGQAPNEKLFF.

This clone appeared once. The gene calls are TRBV5-4 and TRBJ2-3, with 11 bases identical to TRBD2. CDR3 length: 15 residues. From germline, CDR1 is SGHNT and CDR2 YYREEE (reference sequence). Trimming removed 2 bases from V and 5 bases from J; junction bases left unmatched: 4. DNA for the CDR3: TGTGCCAGCAGCTTTAGCGGGGGGGCGAAAGATACGCAGTATTTT. This translates into CASSFSGGAKDTQYF.

The V and J genes are TRBV9 and TRBJ1-4; D perhaps matches TRBD1 (5 bases). CDR1 and CDR2 (germline): SGDLS, YYNGEE. CDR3 length: 15 amino acids. With 4 bases removed from V and 8 bases from J, the gap between germline ends came to 18 bases. CDR3: CASSPRGGREEKLFF. The CDR3, as DNA: TGTGCCAGCAGCCCGCGTGGGGGAAGGGAGGAAAAACTGTTTTTT. The variable domain in full, completed from reference TRBV9 and TRBJ1-4, reads DSGVTQTPKHLITATGQRVTLRCSPRSGDLSVYWYQQSLDQGLQFLIQYYNGEERAKGNILERFSAQQFPDLHSELNLSSLELGDSALYFCASSPRGGREEKLFFGSGTQLSVL.

The CDR3 DNA sequence: TGTGCCAGCACCGACAGGGCCAAAGAGACCCAGTACTTC. It translates to CASTDRAKETQYF. The chain employs TRBV5-4 and TRBJ2-5; 7 bases line up with TRBD1. The CDR3 totals 13 residues. Germline V gives CDR1 SGHNT, CDR2 YYREEE (reference sequence). V lost 6 bases to trimming and J lost 3 bases; unmatched junction nucleotides: 5.